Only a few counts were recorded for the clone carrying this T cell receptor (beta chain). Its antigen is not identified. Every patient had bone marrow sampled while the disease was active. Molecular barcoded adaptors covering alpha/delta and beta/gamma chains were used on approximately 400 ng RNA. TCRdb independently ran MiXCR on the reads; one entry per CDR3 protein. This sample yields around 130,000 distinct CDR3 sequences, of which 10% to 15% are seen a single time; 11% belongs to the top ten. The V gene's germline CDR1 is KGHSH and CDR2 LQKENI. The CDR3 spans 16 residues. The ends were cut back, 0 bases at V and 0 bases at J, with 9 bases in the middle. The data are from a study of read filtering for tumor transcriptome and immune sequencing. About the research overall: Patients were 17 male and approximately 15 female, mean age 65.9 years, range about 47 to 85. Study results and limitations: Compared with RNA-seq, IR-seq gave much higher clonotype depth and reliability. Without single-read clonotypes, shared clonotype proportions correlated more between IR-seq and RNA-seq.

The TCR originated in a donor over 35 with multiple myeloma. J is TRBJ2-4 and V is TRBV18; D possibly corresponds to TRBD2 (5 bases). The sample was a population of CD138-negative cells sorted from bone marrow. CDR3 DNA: TGTGCCAGCTCACCACCTGGCGGGCTAGCCAAAAACATTCAGTACTTC. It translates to CASSPPGGLAKNIQYF.